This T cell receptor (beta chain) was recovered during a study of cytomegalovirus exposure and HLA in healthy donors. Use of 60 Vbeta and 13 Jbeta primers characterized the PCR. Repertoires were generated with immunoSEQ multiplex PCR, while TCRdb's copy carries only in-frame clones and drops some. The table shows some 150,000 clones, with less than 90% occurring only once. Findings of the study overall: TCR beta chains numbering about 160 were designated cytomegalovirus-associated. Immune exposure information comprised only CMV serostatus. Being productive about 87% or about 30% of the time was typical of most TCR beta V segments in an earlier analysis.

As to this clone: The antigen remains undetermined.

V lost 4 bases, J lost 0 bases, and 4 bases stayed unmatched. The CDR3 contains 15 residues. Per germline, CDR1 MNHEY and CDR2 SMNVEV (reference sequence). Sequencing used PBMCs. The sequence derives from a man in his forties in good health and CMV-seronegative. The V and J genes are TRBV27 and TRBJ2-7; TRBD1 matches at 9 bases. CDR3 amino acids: CASSSGQGLSYEQYF. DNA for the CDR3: TGTGCCAGCAGTTCAGGACAGGGGCTCTCCTACGAGCAGTACTTC.